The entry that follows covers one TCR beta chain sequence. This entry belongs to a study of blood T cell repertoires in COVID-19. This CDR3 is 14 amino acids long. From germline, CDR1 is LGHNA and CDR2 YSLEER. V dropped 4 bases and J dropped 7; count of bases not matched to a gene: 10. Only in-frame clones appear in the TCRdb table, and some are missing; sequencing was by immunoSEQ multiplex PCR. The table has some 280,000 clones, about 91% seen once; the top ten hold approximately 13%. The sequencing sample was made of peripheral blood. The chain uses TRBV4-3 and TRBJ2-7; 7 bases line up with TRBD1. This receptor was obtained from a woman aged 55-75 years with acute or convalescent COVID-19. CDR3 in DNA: TGCGCCAGCAGCCCCCGACAGGGATCTGGGGAGCAGTACTTC. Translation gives CASSPRQGSGEQYF.